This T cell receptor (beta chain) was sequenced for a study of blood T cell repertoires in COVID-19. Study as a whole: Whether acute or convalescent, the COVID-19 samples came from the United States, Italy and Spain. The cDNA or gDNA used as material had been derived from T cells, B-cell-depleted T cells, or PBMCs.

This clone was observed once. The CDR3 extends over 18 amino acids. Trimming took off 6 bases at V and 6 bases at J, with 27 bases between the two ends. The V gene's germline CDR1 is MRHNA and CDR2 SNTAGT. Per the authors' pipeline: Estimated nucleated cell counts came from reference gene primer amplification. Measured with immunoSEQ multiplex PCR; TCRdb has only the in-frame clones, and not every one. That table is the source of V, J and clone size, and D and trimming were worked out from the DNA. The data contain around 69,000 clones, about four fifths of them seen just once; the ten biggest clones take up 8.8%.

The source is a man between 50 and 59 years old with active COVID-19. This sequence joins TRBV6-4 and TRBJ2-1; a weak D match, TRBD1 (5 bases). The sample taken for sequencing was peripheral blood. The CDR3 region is CASSQRPSTVLQSNEQFF. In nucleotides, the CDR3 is TGTGCCAGCAGCCAACGCCCATCGACAGTTCTGCAGAGCAATGAGCAGTTCTTC.